The 15 T cell receptor beta chains below all came from one sample that was sequenced in a study of cytomegalovirus exposure and HLA in healthy donors. The PCR ran on 60 Vbeta and 13 Jbeta primers. Profiled with immunoSEQ multiplex PCR; TCRdb holds only in-frame clones, not every one. The data contain about 160,000 clones, 82% of them singletons. Source material: PBMCs. These receptors all come from a man aged 50-60 years in good health and CMV-seropositive.

The chain employs TRBV25-1 and TRBJ1-2, with a tentative D call TRBD1 (6 bases). This CDR3 is built from 13 residues. V lost 4 bases and J lost 7, with 13 bases in between. Germline V gene sequence: CDR1 MGHDK, CDR2 SYGVNS. Here the CDR3 reads CASSATGSGGYTF. The CDR3 DNA follows: TGTGCCAGCAGTGCAACAGGGTCGGGTGGCTACACCTTC.

The rearrangement uses TRBV11-1 and TRBJ2-5; a weak D match, TRBD2 (7 bases). Trimming shortened V by 0 bases and J by 3 bases, and 14 bases separated the two germline ends. This CDR3 spans 16 amino acids. Germline V gives CDR1 SGHAT, CDR2 FQDESV (reference sequence). The DNA for the CDR3 is TGTGCCAGCAGCTTAGCCGAGTGGGGGGGCGAAGAGACCCAGTACTTC. Translated, it gives CASSLAEWGGEETQYF.

The chain couples TRBV6-6 to TRBJ1-6; maybe TRBD1 (5 bases). The CDR3 has 15 residues. Trimming took 5 bases from V and 8 from J, leaving 16 bases between them. The germline gives CDR1 MNHNY, CDR2 SVGAGI (reference sequence). The CDR3 loop is CASSKQAGKDSPLHF. The CDR3 coding sequence is TGTGCCAGCAGTAAACAGGCGGGGAAAGATTCACCCCTCCACTTT.

Comments on this clone: The junction departs from the called germline gene at one end, perhaps through a read error. This chain uses TRBV7-9 with TRBJ1-2; TRBD1 matches 11 bases. The germline gives CDR1 SEHNR, CDR2 FQNEAQ (reference sequence). This CDR3 contains 14 residues. The CDR3 region is CASSRSGTGGSLWF. In DNA, the CDR3 is TGTGCCAGCAGCCGATCCGGGACAGGGGGTTCCCTATGGTTC.

The chain has TRBV19 and TRBJ2-7, with 11 positions matching TRBD1. The CDR3 length is 14 residues. Germline assignment: CDR1 LNHDA and CDR2 SQIVND (reference sequence). V was clipped by 8 bases and J by 3 bases; unmatched bases: 6. The CDR3 DNA sequence: TGTGCCAGTGCCCCCGGGACAGGGGGCTACGAGCAGTACTTC. This codes for CASAPGTGGYEQYF.

This clone was recorded once. The chain links TRBV15 to TRBJ2-5, with 14 bases aligning to TRBD2. The CDR3 covers 17 residues. Germline values: CDR1 LNHNV, CDR2 YYDKDF (reference sequence). V shed 5 bases and J 6 bases; nucleotides not matched to a gene: 11. The CDR3 here is CATSGMPRLAGGQTQYF. The DNA for the CDR3 is TGTGCCACCAGCGGCATGCCCAGACTAGCGGGAGGGCAGACCCAGTACTTC.

The chain combines TRBV18 with TRBJ2-1, with a weak D call TRBD1 (6 bases). The CDR3 loop spans 15 amino acids. Looked up from germline, CDR1 is KGHSH and CDR2 is LQKENI. V lost 2 bases and J 5 bases, leaving 13 bases between the germline ends. The CDR3 nucleotides read TGTGCCAGCTCACCAGAGGCAGGGGCGAACAATGAGCAGTTCTTC. Translated, it gives CASSPEAGANNEQFF. Based on the CDR3 plus reference TRBV18 and TRBJ2-1, the full variable domain is NAGVMQNPRHLVRRRGQEARLRCSPMKGHSHVYWYRQLPEEGLKFMVYLQKENIIDESGMPKERFSAEFPKEGPSILRIQQVVRGDSAAYFCASSPEAGANNEQFFGPGTRLTVL.

This chain uses TRBV28 with TRBJ2-4; possible D gene TRBD1, 6 bases. Germline CDR1 is MDHEN and CDR2 is SYDVKM. The CDR3 spans 15 residues. V was shortened by 7 bases and J by 8 bases, with 21 bases between the two germline ends. As DNA, the CDR3 is TGTGCCAGCACCGCAGGGACGGGGTCAGGGGACATTCAGTACTTC. Encoded protein: CASTAGTGSGDIQYF.

V gene TRBV2 combines with J gene TRBJ2-2, with 8 positions matching TRBD1. V was clipped by 10 bases and J by 3 bases; unmatched bases: 7. In germline, CDR1 is SNHLY, CDR2 FYNNEI. This CDR3 contains 14 residues. The CDR3 reads CATSDRDDTGELFF. The CDR3 DNA reads as TGTGCCACCTCGGACAGGGACGACACCGGGGAGCTGTTTTTT.

This clone has only one observation. The CDR3 protein is CASSFAGQFF. CDR3 sequence (DNA): TGTGCCAGCAGCTTCGCCGGGCAGTTCTTC. J is TRBJ2-1 and V is TRBV7-8; D unclear. The CDR3 is made up of 10 amino acids. Germline lookup yields CDR1 SGHVS and CDR2 FQNEAQ. V lost 3 bases, J lost 12 bases, and 6 bases lay in between.

This chain joins TRBV25-1 and TRBJ2-7; the match to TRBD1 covers 8 bases. The CDR3 is 13 amino acids. The V and J ends lost 7 bases and 7 bases, in that order; junction bases with no gene match: 9. Germline CDR1 reads MGHDK; CDR2 reads SYGVNS. The CDR3 bases are TGTGCCAGCACCCGGCAGGGGGCGCGGGAGCAGTACTTC. As protein: CASTRQGAREQYF.

The V and J genes are TRBV2 and TRBJ1-5; D gene uncertain. This CDR3 spans 15 amino acids. Germline CDR1 and CDR2: SNHLY and FYNNEI. V was clipped by 0 bases and J by 4 bases, with 10 bases between them. The CDR3: CASSEAPGRNQPQHF. The DNA for the CDR3 is TGTGCCAGCAGTGAAGCCCCCGGGAGGAATCAGCCCCAGCATTTT.

The V gene is TRBV30, the J gene TRBJ2-7, with D perhaps TRBD2 (6 bases). The CDR3 totals 14 residues. The V end lost 5 bases, the J end lost 4 bases, and 18 bases lay between the germline ends. Germline V gene sequence: CDR1 GTSNPN, CDR2 SVGIG (reference sequence). This chain's CDR3 is CAWARLVGAYEQYF. In DNA form, the CDR3 reads TGTGCCTGGGCAAGACTAGTCGGGGCGTACGAGCAGTACTTC.

The chain employs TRBV5-4 and TRBJ2-3, with TRBD2 as a possible D gene (5 bases). The CDR3 has 16 amino acids. Germline CDR1 is SGHNT and CDR2 is YYREEE (reference sequence). V lost 0 bases to trimming and J lost 5 bases, with 16 bases between them. CDR3 nucleotides: TGTGCCAGCAGCTTGGGAAGCGGCCGATCAGGAGATACGCAGTATTTT. It specifies CASSLGSGRSGDTQYF.

The chain has TRBV7-2 and TRBJ1-6; tentative D call: TRBD1 (6 bases). CDR1 is SGHTA, CDR2 FQGNSA, per germline. V was pared by 6 bases and J by 7 bases, with 16 bases between. The CDR3 covers 15 residues. The CDR3 protein is CASREGGGKNSPLHF. In nucleotides, the CDR3 is TGTGCCAGCAGGGAGGGGGGGGGTAAGAATTCACCCCTCCACTTT.